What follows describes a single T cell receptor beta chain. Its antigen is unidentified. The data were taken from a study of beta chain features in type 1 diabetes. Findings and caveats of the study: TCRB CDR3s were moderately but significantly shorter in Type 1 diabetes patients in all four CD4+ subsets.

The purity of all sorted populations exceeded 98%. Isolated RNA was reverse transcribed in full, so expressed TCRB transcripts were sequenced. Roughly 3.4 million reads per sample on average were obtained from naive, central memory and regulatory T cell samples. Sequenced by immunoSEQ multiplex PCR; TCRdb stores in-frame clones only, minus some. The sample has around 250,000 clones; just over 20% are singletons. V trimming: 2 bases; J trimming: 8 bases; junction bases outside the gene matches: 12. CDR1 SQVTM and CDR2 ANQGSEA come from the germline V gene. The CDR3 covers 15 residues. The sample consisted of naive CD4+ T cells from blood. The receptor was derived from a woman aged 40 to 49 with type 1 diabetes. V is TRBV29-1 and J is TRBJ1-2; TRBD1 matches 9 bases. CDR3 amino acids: CSVEPLTGGAGGYTF. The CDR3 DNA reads TGCAGCGTTGAACCCTTAACAGGGGGCGCCGGGGGCTACACCTTC. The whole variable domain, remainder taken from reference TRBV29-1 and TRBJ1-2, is SAVISQKPSRDICQRGTSLTIQCQVDSQVTMMFWYRQQPGQSLTLIATANQGSEATYESGFVIDKFPISRPNLTFSTLTVSNMSPEDSSIYLCSVEPLTGGAGGYTFGSGTRLTVV.